The subject of this entry is one TCR beta chain. This entry belongs to a study of T cell changes during pregnancy in multiple sclerosis. CDR1 is SQVTM, CDR2 ANQGSEA, per germline. This CDR3 is 13 amino acids long. The germline V and J ends were trimmed by 4 bases and 0 bases, with 6 bases remaining between them. The protocol was immunoSEQ multiplex PCR, while the TCRdb copy is restricted to in-frame clones and leaves out a portion. The sample holds 20,000 to 25,000 clones, approximately 87% seen once. Sequenced material: CD8+ T cells from peripheral blood mononuclear cells, taken before pregnancy. The chain joins TRBV29-1 to TRBJ2-2; D remains unclear. The source is a female donor with multiple sclerosis, enrolled in a pregnancy study. CDR3 DNA sequence: TGCAGCGTTGCAGTTACGAACACCGGGGAGCTGTTTTTT. Translation gives CSVAVTNTGELFF.